This T cell receptor (beta chain) was identified in a study of blood T cell repertoires in COVID-19. The CDR3 sequence is 14 residues long. From germline, CDR1 is MNHNY and CDR2 SVGAGI (reference sequence). Trimming stripped 7 bases from V and 0 bases from J, with 10 bases between. This clone was observed once. TCRdb's copy holds only in-frame clones and misses some; the assay was immunoSEQ multiplex PCR. The sample lists roughly 200,000 clones, roughly 80% occurring once. This chain joins TRBV6-6 and TRBJ1-5, with D maybe TRBD1 (5 bases). Sequenced: peripheral blood. The sequence derives from a man aged 50 to 60 who had recovered from COVID-19. CDR3 coding DNA: TGTGCCAGCAATCCACAGGTTAGCAATCAGCCCCAGCATTTT. The encoded protein is CASNPQVSNQPQHF.